The subject of this entry is one T cell receptor (beta chain). Its antigen specificity is not known. Base qualities are not at hand, and no much larger clone is one base apart. The donors belonged to the validation cohort of over a hundred subjects, which was separate from the approximately 700-subject first cohort. These data come from a study of cytomegalovirus exposure and HLA in healthy donors (dated by TCRdb to about 2017). With respect to the entire study: A later analysis indicated that the 110 or so validation repertoires were generated on the platform also employed for the approximately 670 repertoires of the first cohort. The aim of the study was to test whether cataloging public T cell receptors could identify signatures of past pathogen exposure. In addition to the first cohort of around 670 subjects, a separate validation cohort of 120 different subjects was used. High-throughput TCR immunosequencing, statistical association of individual TCRs with disease status, and machine learning were combined to predict cytomegalovirus infection status.

The library relied on the immunoSEQ multiplex PCR assay. The authors' analysis ran thus. To diagnose cytomegalovirus status from the catalog of TCR beta chain sequences, a statistical classification framework was built. Held by TCRdb, this immuneACCESS table contains in-frame sequences only and omits some clones. Under half of the omission traces to an unresolved V gene where checked; the cause of the rest is unknown. D and trimming come from the DNA, and the V and J calls and clone size come from that table. This sample lists 120,000 or so clones; approximately 88% were detected once. 1.5% to 2% of the sample rests with the top ten. Overall study outcomes, separate from this receptor: The study gave a list of around 170 TCR beta chains associated with cytomegalovirus. A later analysis found that TCRs clustered in the first cohort also tended to co-occur in the roughly 120 validation repertoires, with more than 90% of cluster scores above 0. Three of the identified cytomegalovirus-associated TCR beta chains were confirmed in vitro to be specific for cytomegalovirus antigens. A later analysis lacked HLA typing for the validation cohort, so it scored co-occurrence in that cohort across all 110 or so repertoires. The authors suggested that the approach could potentially be extended to other disease states and immunological phenotypes. Most TCR sequences were seen in very few donors, while some public TCRs were found in many individuals. Cytomegalovirus status was reported to be diagnosed by the classifier with high specificity and sensitivity in both the original and validation cohorts.

Reading the germline V gene gives CDR1 SGHRS and CDR2 YFSETQ. From V the trimming removes 5 bases and from J it removes 6 bases, while the gene matches leave 7 bases of the junction unaccounted for. From the cysteine through the phenylalanine, the CDR3 covers 15 amino acids. Left in the record is the CDR3 DNA by itself, 45 bases read in frame from the first base. This receptor was identified in a woman aged 18-29 years in good health and CMV-seronegative. The V and J segments used are TRBV5-1 and TRBJ2-1; 11 nucleotides in the junction match TRBD2. The sample taken for sequencing was PBMCs. The DNA sequence is TGCGCCAGCAGGAAAGTAGCGGGAGGGCCCAATGAGCAGTTCTTC. Its product reads: CASRKVAGGPNEQFF.